The 9 T cell receptor beta chains below were found in one sample sequenced in a study of T cells in Graves' hyperthyroidism and ophthalmopathy. Researchers took RNA transcripts and amplified the TCR beta CDR3 regions from them. The study used the HTBI primer set for a first-round RT-PCR of the TCR CDR3. MiXCR was run by TCRdb on the multiplex PCR reads, yielding one entry per CDR3 protein. The sample has a few hundred thousand distinct CDR3 sequences, 21% seen once; the top ten hold less than 65%. The sequencing input was blood. The receptor set was obtained from a woman in her fifties or sixties with Graves' hyperthyroidism.

The V call is TRBV6-1, the J call TRBJ1-1, with no clear D. The CDR3 is 16 residues long. Trimming left V 5 bases short and J 0 bases short, with 16 bases between. CDR1 is MNHNS and CDR2 is SASEGT in the germline V gene. CDR3: CASSITVLRMNTEAFF. In nucleotides, the CDR3 is TGTGCCAGCAGTATTACAGTTCTGCGTATGAACACTGAAGCTTTCTTT.

This chain connects TRBV4-1 to TRBJ1-1; the match to TRBD1 covers 8 bases. The CDR3 length is 15 residues. Unmatched junction bases numbered 6, after V lost 1 base and J lost 5 bases. The germline V gene has CDR1 MGHRA and CDR2 YSYEKL. CDR3 coding DNA: TGCGCCAGCAGCCAAGTTGCCAGGGGGCGGACTGAAGCTTTCTTT. Its translation is CASSQVARGRTEAFF.

This clonotype has at least ten counts. The chain carries TRBV20-1 and TRBJ2-5, with 11 bases identical to TRBD2. V shed 4 bases and J 3 bases; nucleotides not matched to a gene: 4. The CDR3 sequence is 14 residues long. Germline CDR1 is DFQATT and CDR2 is SNEGSKA (reference sequence). The CDR3 spells CSAIAGGLEETQYF. CDR3 bases: TGCAGTGCTATAGCGGGGGGGCTCGAAGAGACCCAGTACTTC.

Turning to this clonotype: A much larger clone sits a single nucleotide away, making a read error possible. Because it lacks the conserved phenylalanine or tryptophan at the end, this CDR3 is likely a read error. This chain links TRBV27 with TRBJ2-7; weak D call: TRBD1 (5 bases). Germline CDR1 is MNHEY and CDR2 is SMNVEV (reference sequence). The CDR3 contains 13 residues. V gave up 5 bases and J gave up 6 bases, with 14 bases separating them. DNA for the CDR3: TGTGCCAGCAGTATCGCAGGGTGGGGCGAGCAGTACCTC. This encodes CASSIAGWGEQYL.

This clonotype was counted many times. V gene TRBV19 combines with J gene TRBJ2-7; D may be TRBD2 (6 bases). From germline, CDR1 is LNHDA and CDR2 SQIVND (reference sequence). The CDR3 consists of 19 residues. V dropped 5 bases and J dropped 3 bases, with 29 bases sitting between them. The CDR3 region is CASSPRDSATRGHYYEQYF. The CDR3 DNA reads as TGTGCCAGTAGTCCCAGAGACAGTGCGACTAGAGGGCACTACTACGAGCAGTACTTC.

V gene TRBV7-9 combines with J gene TRBJ2-2; D ambiguous. The germline gives CDR1 SEHNR, CDR2 FQNEAQ (reference sequence). Trimming shortened V by 5 bases and J by 0 bases, and 10 bases separated the two germline ends. The CDR3 has 15 residues. The CDR3 reads CASSLTQSNTGELFF. For the CDR3, the DNA is TGTGCCAGCAGCCTGACACAGTCGAACACCGGGGAGCTGTTTTTT.

The CDR3, as DNA: TGTGCCAGCCGCCCGCGGGACCAACTCACAGATACGCAGTATTTT. It yields the protein CASRPRDQLTDTQYF. This chain uses TRBV2 with TRBJ2-3; perhaps TRBD2 as D (6 bases). The length of the CDR3 is 15 residues. Trimming took 8 bases from V and 2 from J, leaving 17 bases between them. Germline lookup yields CDR1 SNHLY and CDR2 FYNNEI.

J is TRBJ2-5 and V is TRBV12-3 or TRBV12-4, with D perhaps matching TRBD1 (6 bases). The CDR3 extends over 15 amino acids. Trimming shortened V by 2 bases and J by 5 bases, and 15 bases separated the two germline ends. The CDR3 is CASSLSSGGRETQYF. For the CDR3, the DNA is TGTGCCAGCAGTTTAAGCAGTGGGGGCCGGGAGACCCAGTACTTC.

This clonotype was detected many times. This rearrangement joins TRBV20-1 to TRBJ1-4; D perhaps matches TRBD1 (5 bases). CDR3 size: 14 residues. V was cut by 0 bases and J by 7 bases, with 12 bases left in between. The germline gives CDR1 DFQATT, CDR2 SNEGSKA (reference sequence). The CDR3 is CSARDPPGAEKLFF. The DNA for the CDR3 is TGCAGTGCTAGAGACCCCCCCGGGGCTGAAAAACTGTTTTTT.